Listed here are 30 T cell receptor beta chains from one sample, sequenced in a study of blood T cell repertoires in COVID-19 (dated by TCRdb to the early 2020s). To prepare the library, the immunoSEQ multiplex PCR assay was applied. TCRdb provides this immuneACCESS table in a form limited to in-frame rearrangements. Some clones are lacking; in checked studies, under half of them reflect an unresolved V gene, and why the rest are absent is not known. In this sample the table shows 70,000 or so clones, approximately 90% of which occur a single time. The biggest ten clones account for about 1.3% of the sample. The source material was peripheral blood. These TCRs come from a human donor in a cohort sampled during active COVID-19.

This clone was seen a handful of times. The chain combines TRBV3-1 (or the pseudogene TRBV3-2) with TRBJ1-2, with D unclear. This CDR3 comprises 13 residues. With 3 bases removed from V and 4 bases from J, the gap between germline ends came to 9 bases. Germline V gene sequence: CDR1 LGHDT, CDR2 YNNKEL (reference sequence). This chain's CDR3 is CASSQDLGYGYTF. The DNA of the CDR3 is TGTGCCAGCAGCCAGGACTTAGGCTATGGCTACACCTTC.

The chain combines TRBV5-1 with TRBJ2-7, with 8 bases matching TRBD2. The germline V gene has CDR1 SGHRS and CDR2 YFSETQ. CDR3 length: 17 amino acids. After removal of 2 bases from V and 0 bases from J, the junction contained 10 bases not matched to a gene. This CDR3 is CASSFLPSGLSSYEQYV. Here the CDR3 DNA reads TGCGCCAGCAGCTTTTTACCTAGCGGGCTCAGCTCCTACGAGCAGTACGTC.

The chain recombines TRBV5-6 with TRBJ1-6, with a possible D match to TRBD1 (5 bases). Germline lookup yields CDR1 SGHDT and CDR2 YYEEEE. The CDR3 covers 16 residues. V lost 3 bases and J 0 bases, leaving 10 bases between the germline ends. The CDR3 region is CASSSLDSSYNSPLHF. DNA of the CDR3: TGTGCCAGCAGCTCATTAGACAGCTCCTATAATTCACCCCTCCACTTT. Supplemented by reference TRBV5-6 and TRBJ1-6, the full variable domain reads DAGVTQSPTHLIKTRGQQVTLRCSPKSGHDTVSWYQQALGQGPQFIFQYYEEEERQRGNFPDRFSGHQFPNYSSELNVNALLLGDSALYLCASSSLDSSYNSPLHFGNGTRLTVT.

This chain uses TRBV5-4 with TRBJ2-1, with TRBD2 as a possible D gene (7 bases). With 3 bases removed from V and 6 bases from J, the gap between germline ends came to 22 bases. The germline CDR1 and CDR2 sequences are SGHNT and YYREEE (reference sequence). The CDR3 length is 17 residues. Written as DNA, the CDR3 is TGTGCCAGCAGCTGGGGGCTAGCGGCTCCCCCGGGCAATGAGCAGTTCTTC. As protein: CASSWGLAAPPGNEQFF.

This chain uses TRBV27 with TRBJ2-1, with 9 bases lining up with TRBD2. Losses at the gene ends were 5 bases for V and 4 bases for J; bases not matched to a gene: 12. The CDR3 runs to 17 residues. Germline V lookup: CDR1 MNHEY, CDR2 SMNVEV (reference sequence). The chain's CDR3 is CASSGSGSGRFYNEQFF. CDR3 coding DNA: TGTGCCAGCAGTGGGAGCGGTAGCGGGAGATTTTACAATGAGCAGTTCTTC.

The genes are TRBV29-1 and TRBJ1-2; a weak D match, TRBD1 (5 bases). There are 12 residues in the CDR3. Trimming cost V 5 bases and J 8 bases, with 15 bases left between them. Germline V gene data show CDR1 as SQVTM and CDR2 as ANQGSEA. The CDR3 DNA sequence: TGCAGCGTTCCCGGGGGGATCTGGGGCTACACCTTC. Protein sequence: CSVPGGIWGYTF.

The V call is TRBV5-6, the J call TRBJ2-7; the D is unclear. Per germline, CDR1 SGHDT and CDR2 YYEEEE. The V and J ends lost 3 bases and 3 bases respectively, with 16 bases between them. The CDR3 length is 15 residues. CDR3 in amino acids: CASSSRVAPYYEQYF. DNA of the CDR3: TGTGCCAGCAGCTCCCGGGTCGCCCCATACTACGAGCAGTACTTC.

The CDR3 DNA sequence: TGCAGCGTTGAAGATCCGGGGCTAGCGGGAGAAGGGTGGAACGAGCAGTACTTC. Protein sequence: CSVEDPGLAGEGWNEQYF. The chain joins TRBV29-1 to TRBJ2-7, with 10 bases lining up with TRBD2. The CDR3 is 18 amino acids. Trimming removed 0 bases from V and 5 bases from J; junction bases left unmatched: 16. Germline CDR1 SQVTM, CDR2 ANQGSEA.

The genes are TRBV3-1 (or the pseudogene TRBV3-2) and TRBJ1-2; TRBD1 might be the D (5 bases). The germline gives CDR1 LGHDT, CDR2 YNNKEL (reference sequence). This CDR3 is 15 amino acids long. V was pared by 5 bases and J by 2 bases, with 15 bases between. The CDR3 sequence: CASSFNDRPNYGYTF. In DNA form, the CDR3 reads TGTGCCAGCAGCTTTAATGACAGACCCAACTATGGCTACACCTTC.

J is TRBJ2-3 and V is TRBV9; D remains ambiguous. Germline-derived CDR1 and CDR2 are SGDLS and YYNGEE. V lost 0 bases, J lost 5 bases, and 7 bases lay in between. This CDR3 has 13 amino acids. The CDR3 here is CASSVEAEDTQYF. DNA of the CDR3: TGTGCCAGCAGCGTAGAGGCGGAAGATACGCAGTATTTT.

The chain has TRBV6-5 and TRBJ2-1; 10 nucleotides align to TRBD2. Trimming took 8 bases from V and 7 from J; bases not matched to a gene: 11. The germline V gene encodes CDR1 MNHEY and CDR2 SVGAGI. This CDR3 region has 15 residues. This chain's CDR3 is CASALGTSGTNEQFF. The CDR3 nucleotides are TGTGCCAGCGCCCTGGGTACTAGCGGGACGAATGAGCAGTTCTTC.

J is TRBJ2-7 and V is TRBV4-1; TRBD2 matches 12 bases. Germline CDR1 and CDR2: MGHRA and YSYEKL. V lost 1 base to trimming and J lost 2 bases; unmatched junction nucleotides: 9. The CDR3 has 18 amino acids. CDR3 in amino acids: CASSQGVLAGGFAYEQYF. Written as DNA, the CDR3 is TGCGCCAGCAGCCAAGGCGTTCTAGCGGGAGGGTTCGCCTACGAGCAGTACTTC.

This chain connects TRBV6-4 to TRBJ2-3; tentatively, D is TRBD1 (8 bases). CDR3 length: 15 residues. The V and J ends lost 0 bases and 5 bases respectively, with 12 bases between them. CDR1 MRHNA and CDR2 SNTAGT come from the germline V gene. In nucleotides, the CDR3 is TGTGCCAGCAGTGACTCGACAGGGGAGGGAGATACGCAGTATTTT. Amino acid sequence: CASSDSTGEGDTQYF.

V is TRBV9 and J is TRBJ2-1; TRBD2 matches at 13 bases. The germline V gene has CDR1 SGDLS and CDR2 YYNGEE. Germline trimming cut 4 bases from V and 2 bases from J; bases unmatched to any gene: 3. The length of the CDR3 is 16 residues. The CDR3 region has the DNA TGTGCCAGCAGCAGACTAGCGGGAGGCGCCTACAATGAGCAGTTCTTC. This sequence encodes CASSRLAGGAYNEQFF.

The V gene is TRBV5-6, the J gene TRBJ2-5; D possibly corresponds to TRBD1 (5 bases). Germline V gives CDR1 SGHDT, CDR2 YYEEEE. The CDR3 is 14 residues long. The ends were cut back, 1 base at V and 2 bases at J, with 9 bases in the middle. Written as DNA, the CDR3 is TGTGCCAGCAGCTTGCGGAAGGGGCAAGAGACCCAGTACTTC. Protein product: CASSLRKGQETQYF.

V is TRBV10-2 and J is TRBJ2-7; tentatively, D is TRBD1 (5 bases). V dropped 6 bases and J dropped 1 base, with 10 bases sitting between them. CDR3 length equals 13 residues. Germline assignment: CDR1 WSHSY and CDR2 SAAADI. The CDR3, as DNA: TGCGCCAGCAGACCGGACACTTCCTACGAGCAGTACTTC. Protein: CASRPDTSYEQYF.

J is TRBJ2-5 and V is TRBV5-1; a weak D match, TRBD1 (8 bases). Germline loops: CDR1 SGHRS, CDR2 YFSETQ. V gave up 4 bases and J gave up 5 bases, with 15 bases separating them. CDR3 length: 14 residues. The CDR3 loop is CASSHTGGGETQYF. CDR3 DNA sequence: TGCGCCAGCAGCCATACAGGGGGAGGGGAGACCCAGTACTTC.

This clone turned up a few times. The chain is built from TRBV6-1 and TRBJ2-7; 9 bases line up with TRBD2. This CDR3 is built from 15 residues. From germline, CDR1 is MNHNS and CDR2 SASEGT. J lost 0 bases, V lost 0 bases, and 0 bases had no gene match. DNA of the CDR3: TGTGCCAGCAGTGAAGCTAGCGGGAGCTCCTACGAGCAGTACGTC. Its protein is CASSEASGSSYEQYV.

The chain recombines TRBV4-1 with TRBJ1-5, with D perhaps TRBD1 (6 bases). V was trimmed by 0 bases and J by 6 bases, leaving 15 bases between them. CDR3 length: 16 residues. The germline CDR1 and CDR2 sequences are MGHRA and YSYEKL. In DNA form, the CDR3 reads TGCGCCAGCAGCCAAGATCTCGCAGGGGCTCTTCAGCCCCAGCATTTT. This sequence encodes CASSQDLAGALQPQHF.

The chain uses TRBV1 and TRBJ2-3; the table's D call TRBD2 went unverified against the DNA. TRBV1 is assigned pseudogene status. The CDR3 length is 19 residues. CDR3 sequence: CTSSQDPRTSGREGDTQYF. The CDR3 coding sequence is TGCACCAGCAGCCAAGATCCCCGGACTAGCGGGAGGGAGGGGGATACGCAGTATTTT.

The rearrangement joins TRBV19 to TRBJ2-1; tentatively, D is TRBD1 (7 bases). Trimming pared 6 bases from V and 5 bases from J, leaving 17 bases between. The CDR3 spans 15 residues. Per germline, CDR1 LNHDA and CDR2 SQIVND (reference sequence). The CDR3 loop reads CASSLQGGFNNEQFF. CDR3 nucleotides: TGTGCCAGTAGCCTTCAGGGGGGATTTAACAATGAGCAGTTCTTC.

The chain recombines TRBV10-3 with TRBJ2-3, with 7 nucleotides matching TRBD2. J gave up 2 bases and V 0 bases, and 5 bases lay outside the gene matches. The CDR3 sequence is 16 residues long. Germline assignment: CDR1 ENHRY and CDR2 SYGVKD. As DNA, the CDR3 is TGTGCCATCAGTGAGTCGACGGGACTATCCACAGATACGCAGTATTTT. It is translated as CAISESTGLSTDTQYF.

The genes are TRBV11-2 and TRBJ2-7; no firm D call. The ends were cut back, 6 bases at V and 3 bases at J, with 12 bases in the middle. CDR3 size: 13 residues. CDR1 and CDR2 from the germline V gene are SGHAT and FQNNGV. CDR3 in DNA: TGTGCCAGCAGGAAGGAAGCTAGCTACGAGCAGTACTTC. Residues: CASRKEASYEQYF.

The chain is built from TRBV2 and TRBJ1-4; D gene unclear. The V and J ends lost 6 bases and 0 bases respectively, with 8 bases between them. Germline CDR1 reads SNHLY; CDR2 reads FYNNEI. The CDR3 covers 14 residues. This CDR3 is CASRHESTNEKLFF. The CDR3 region has the DNA TGTGCCAGCAGGCACGAGTCAACTAATGAAAAACTGTTTTTT.

V gene TRBV28 combines with J gene TRBJ1-1, with no clear D. In germline, CDR1 is MDHEN, CDR2 SYDVKM. V was pared by 4 bases and J by 7 bases, with 13 bases between. The CDR3 is made up of 13 amino acids. CDR3 bases: TGTGCCAGCAGTTCTACTCTCCAATATGAAGCTTTCTTT. Protein: CASSSTLQYEAFF.

The chain is built from TRBV5-1 and TRBJ2-5, with 15 positions matching TRBD2. V trimming: 3 bases; J trimming: 2 bases; junction bases outside the gene matches: 2. There are 16 residues in the CDR3. Germline V CDR1 and CDR2: SGHRS, YFSETQ. CDR3 protein: CASSSGLAGGQETQYF. As DNA, the CDR3 is TGCGCCAGCAGCTCGGGACTAGCGGGAGGACAAGAGACCCAGTACTTC.

This clone was seen more than once but under ten times. V gene TRBV29-1 combines with J gene TRBJ1-2; 8 bases match TRBD1. Germline values: CDR1 SQVTM, CDR2 ANQGSEA. V lost 6 bases and J lost 5; bases outside the gene matches: 11. The CDR3 contains 14 residues. This CDR3 is CSVGLQGGGYGYTF. CDR3 sequence (DNA): TGCAGCGTGGGGCTACAGGGGGGAGGATATGGCTACACCTTC.

This clone was seen more than once but under ten times. V and J are TRBV11-2 and TRBJ2-2; a weak D match, TRBD1 (9 bases). The CDR3 has 18 residues. V was trimmed by 7 bases and J by 0 bases, leaving 21 bases between them. The germline CDR1 and CDR2 sequences are SGHAT and FQNNGV. CDR3 bases: TGTGCCAGCACACGGGGGGGGGACAGGGTCACGAACACCGGGGAGCTGTTTTTT. This gives the protein CASTRGGDRVTNTGELFF. Together with reference TRBV11-2 and TRBJ2-2, the CDR3 gives the full variable domain: EAGVAQSPRYKIIEKRQSVAFWCNPISGHATLYWYQQILGQGPKLLIQFQNNGVVDDSQLPKDRFSAERLKGVDSTLKIQPAKLEDSAVYLCASTRGGDRVTNTGELFFGEGSRLTVL.

The genes are TRBV6-5 and TRBJ2-1, with TRBD1 matching over 9 bases. Germline CDR1 reads MNHEY; CDR2 reads SVGAGI. V was pared by 0 bases and J by 7 bases, with 4 bases of the junction left unmatched. The CDR3 has 15 residues. As DNA, the CDR3 is TGTGCCAGCAGTTACTCCCGACAGGGGGGGAATGAGCAGTTCTTC. The encoded protein is CASSYSRQGGNEQFF.

The chain recombines TRBV21-1 with TRBJ2-1; the D call of TRBD2 is as the table states it, not checked on the DNA. TRBV21-1 is flagged as a pseudogene. The CDR3 runs to 18 residues. CDR3 sequence reads: CASSKGQSQTSGNTEQFF. In DNA form, the CDR3 reads TGTGCCAGCAGCAAAGGCCAATCGCAGACTAGCGGGAACACTGAGCAGTTCTTC.